This TCR beta chain was identified in a study of metastatic and nonmetastatic thyroid tumors. This clone ranks as medium-sized. Among the patients, none had received any treatment before thyroid surgery. TCRdb re-called the PCR reads through MiXCR. Among 25,000 to 30,000 clones listed, approximately 16% were seen once. The sequence derives from a male donor with papillary thyroid cancer or a benign thyroid nodule (not recorded which). Some clones in this sample may be carry-over from other donors' samples. Sequences were obtained from blood.

This CDR3 reads CATYLGGYEQYF. The CDR3 region has the DNA TGTGCCACCTACTTGGGGGGTTACGAGCAGTACTTC. This chain uses TRBV28 with TRBJ2-7; TRBD2 is a possible D gene (6 bases). V dropped 10 bases and J dropped 4 bases, with 14 bases sitting between them. CDR3 length: 12 amino acids. Germline-derived CDR1 and CDR2 are MDHEN and SYDVKM.